This T cell receptor beta chain originates from a study of regulatory T cells in long-lasting Graves disease. Germline trimming cut 5 bases from V and 1 base from J; bases unmatched to any gene: 6. Looked up from germline, CDR1 is LNHNV and CDR2 is YYDKDF (reference sequence). There are 15 residues in the CDR3. Libraries of TCR beta came from iRepertoire HTBI primers plus Arm-PCR of CDR3 regions. A single record per CDR3 protein comes from TCRdb applying MiXCR to the multiplex PCR reads. The repertoire consists of 350,000 to 550,000 distinct CDR3 sequences, with around 15% occurring once and the leading ten covering under 30%. The sample's time point: newly diagnosed GD, antithyroid drugs for less than 3 months. TCR sequences were obtained from RNA taken from PBMCs. This clonotype was counted many times. This same sample was also part of a study on T cells in Graves' hyperthyroidism and ophthalmopathy.

The source of this sequence is a young woman with Graves disease. This specimen consisted of peripheral blood mononuclear cells (PBMCs), obtained at new diagnosis, from a patient treated with antithyroid drugs. V usage is TRBV15 and J usage is TRBJ2-7, with TRBD2 matching over 9 bases. CDR3 amino acids: CATSHPSGTSYEQYF. In DNA form, the CDR3 reads TGTGCCACCAGCCACCCTAGCGGGACGTCCTACGAGCAGTACTTC.